Following are 16 T cell receptor beta chains from one sample sequenced in a study of CD8 T cells in ankylosing spondylitis (dated 2017 in TCRdb). Their cognate antigens are unknown. The protocol used for the library was 5' RACE. The reads were generated on an Illumina HiSeq 2500. TCRdb took the public reads, trimmed them with fastp at Q25, ran MiXCR for clone calling and kept in-frame beta chains. Rows merge per CDR3 protein into single entries with the most common DNA and genes. The sample yields about 800,000 distinct CDR3 sequences; approximately 12% were counted once. The top ten constitute just over 0.5% of the sample. Study-wide findings and limitations: Blood from ankylosing spondylitis patients appeared to be characterized by a TCR beta motif composed of roughly 8 highly homologous amino acid variants.

The specimen was blood, either unsorted or a sorted T cell fraction (not recorded which). The receptors originated from a male donor with ankylosing spondylitis.

J is TRBJ2-7 and V is TRBV9, with D possibly being TRBD1 (6 bases). The CDR3 is 16 residues long. From germline, CDR1 is SGDLS and CDR2 YYNGEE. V dropped 3 bases and J dropped 3 bases, with 19 bases sitting between them. In nucleotides, the CDR3 is TGTGCCAGCAGCGGTTCGCTGGGGGCGATCTTCTACGAGCAGTACTTC. It is translated as CASSGSLGAIFYEQYF.

This clonotype was recorded at least ten times. The rearrangement uses TRBV6-5 and TRBJ2-1, with a weak D call TRBD1 (6 bases). Trimming shortened V by 1 base and J by 0 bases, and 13 bases separated the two germline ends. Germline CDR1 and CDR2: MNHEY and SVGAGI. The CDR3 has 17 residues. DNA of the CDR3: TGTGCCAGCAGTTACTACCCCAGGGGTAGCTCCTACAATGAGCAGTTCTTC. Translated: CASSYYPRGSSYNEQFF.

This clonotype occurred many times. The rearrangement uses TRBV27 and TRBJ2-1, with D uncertain. The CDR3 runs to 13 residues. Germline V gives CDR1 MNHEY, CDR2 SMNVEV (reference sequence). Trimming pared 4 bases from V and 7 bases from J, leaving 11 bases between. The CDR3: CASSSPMGNEQFF. The CDR3 region has the DNA TGTGCCAGCAGTTCGCCTATGGGGAATGAGCAGTTCTTC.

To note about this clonotype: Compared with germline, one end of the junction differs, possibly owing to a read error. The rearrangement joins TRBV25-1 to TRBJ1-2; weak D call: TRBD1 (5 bases). The CDR3 has 15 residues. CDR1 is MGHDK and CDR2 is SYGVNS in the germline V gene. CDR3 nucleotides: TGTGCCAGCAGTGATGAGAGGGGCGCTAATTATGGCTACACCTTC. It translates to CASSDERGANYGYTF.

This clonotype was observed a few times. V is TRBV20-1 and J is TRBJ2-7; the D gene is possibly TRBD2 (5 bases). This CDR3 has 15 residues. The V gene's germline CDR1 is DFQATT and CDR2 SNEGSKA (reference sequence). V shed 1 base and J shed 7 bases, with 20 bases lying between them. DNA for the CDR3: TGCAGTGCTAGAGTTCGAGGTCTCCGGGGTTGGGAGCAGTACTTC. This gives the protein CSARVRGLRGWEQYF.

The CDR3 region has the DNA TGTGCCAGCAGCCAAGTTCGCGGGGAGAGCACAGATACGCAGTATTTT. It specifies CASSQVRGESTDTQYF. The rearrangement joins TRBV14 to TRBJ2-3; perhaps TRBD2 as D (6 bases). CDR1 SGHDN and CDR2 FVKESK come from the germline V gene. The ends were cut back, 1 base at V and 0 bases at J, with 11 bases in the middle. The CDR3 covers 16 residues.

This clonotype was seen repeatedly, ten times or more. The chain couples TRBV4-2 to TRBJ1-6; TRBD1 is a possible D gene (6 bases). The CDR3 totals 20 residues. CDR1 and CDR2 (germline): LGHNA, YNFKEQ. V lost 3 bases and J 5 bases, leaving 26 bases between the germline ends. In DNA form, the CDR3 reads TGTGCCAGCAGCCATTTTGCGGCTCGTACAGGGCGAGTTAATAATTCACCCCTCCACTTT. This encodes CASSHFAARTGRVNNSPLHF.

This clonotype showed up just a few times. V usage is TRBV19 and J usage is TRBJ2-7; D ambiguous. The germline CDR1 and CDR2 sequences are LNHDA and SQIVND (reference sequence). The CDR3 is made up of 14 amino acids. V lost 6 bases and J lost 0, with 12 bases in between. The CDR3 sequence is CASRASHRSYEQYF. As DNA, the CDR3 is TGTGCCAGTAGAGCCAGTCACCGCTCCTACGAGCAGTACTTC.

The chain couples TRBV6-2 or TRBV6-3 to TRBJ2-1; 8 bases are a match to TRBD2. The CDR3 is 16 amino acids. Germline V lookup: CDR1 MNHEY, CDR2 SVGEGT. The junction had 8 bases not matched to a gene; V was cut back by 2 bases and J by 5 bases. The CDR3 reads CASSYRAGVAHNEQFF. As DNA, the CDR3 is TGTGCCAGCAGTTACCGAGCGGGGGTCGCCCACAATGAGCAGTTCTTC.

The chain recombines TRBV6-1 with TRBJ1-5, with a possible D match to TRBD1 (5 bases). The CDR3 contains 14 residues. V was pared by 4 bases and J by 3 bases, with 10 bases between. The germline V gene encodes CDR1 MNHNS and CDR2 SASEGT. CDR3 DNA: TGTGCCAGCAGTGTGGGACGGAACAATCAGCCCCAGCATTTT. This encodes CASSVGRNNQPQHF.

This clonotype was found a few times. V gene TRBV20-1 combines with J gene TRBJ2-5; TRBD2 matches 9 bases. The CDR3 totals 14 residues. After removal of 5 bases from V and 4 bases from J, the junction contained 8 bases not matched to a gene. Germline assignment: CDR1 DFQATT and CDR2 SNEGSKA (reference sequence). CDR3 DNA: TGCAGTGCTTCATTAGCGGGGGTTCCAGAGACCCAGTACTTC. Translating gives CSASLAGVPETQYF.

This clonotype was observed at least ten times. The chain links TRBV29-1 to TRBJ2-7; D ambiguous. The germline V gene has CDR1 SQVTM and CDR2 ANQGSEA. Trimming took 1 base from V and 2 from J, leaving 12 bases between them. The CDR3 consists of 14 residues. CDR3 sequence: CSVEGVWPTYEQYF. For the CDR3, the DNA is TGCAGCGTTGAAGGGGTCTGGCCTACCTACGAGCAGTACTTC.

The chain links TRBV7-9 to TRBJ1-1; 8 bases line up with TRBD1. Germline V gene data show CDR1 as SEHNR and CDR2 as FQNEAQ (reference sequence). After removal of 5 bases from V and 1 base from J, the junction contained 12 bases not matched to a gene. The CDR3 consists of 17 residues. CDR3: CASSHGRRTGQNTEAFF. CDR3 nucleotide sequence: TGTGCCAGCAGCCACGGTAGAAGGACAGGGCAGAACACTGAAGCTTTCTTT. Looking up the rest from reference TRBV7-9 and TRBJ1-1 gives the full variable domain: DTGVSQNPRHKITKRGQNVTFRCDPISEHNRLYWYRQTLGQGPEFLTYFQNEAQLEKSRLLSDRFSAERPKGSFSTLEIQRTEQGDSAMYLCASSHGRRTGQNTEAFFGQGTRLTVV.

CDR3 nucleotide sequence: TGCGCCAGCAGCGCGATGACAGGGGTTGAGACCCAGTACTTC. This sequence encodes CASSAMTGVETQYF. V is TRBV5-1 and J is TRBJ2-5; 8 nucleotides agree with TRBD1. Germline V gives CDR1 SGHRS, CDR2 YFSETQ. The CDR3 totals 14 residues. V was pared by 4 bases and J by 5 bases, with 7 bases of the junction left unmatched. Variable domain in full (rest from reference TRBV5-1 and TRBJ2-5): KAGVTQTPRYLIKTRGQQVTLSCSPISGHRSVSWYQQTPGQGLQFLFEYFSETQRNKGNFPGRFSGRQFSNSRSEMNVSTLELGDSALYLCASSAMTGVETQYFGPGTRLLVL.

On this clonotype itself: One base away lies a much larger clone, so this may be a sequencing read error. The J gene is TRBJ2-1, the V gene TRBV5-1, with 8 bases fitting TRBD2. Looked up from germline, CDR1 is SGHRS and CDR2 is YFSETQ. The CDR3 runs 14 residues. The DNA for the CDR3 is TGCGCCAGTAGGCGGGAGGAGACCTACAATGAGCAGTCCTTC. Its translation: CASRREETYNEQSF.

The chain recombines TRBV7-2 with TRBJ2-5; 7 nucleotides line up with TRBD2. J gave up 0 bases and V 2 bases, and 6 bases lay outside the gene matches. Germline values: CDR1 SGHTA, CDR2 FQGNSA. The CDR3 has 16 residues. Written as DNA, the CDR3 is TGTGCCAGCAGCTTAAATGCGCGGGGGAACCAAGAGACCCAGTACTTC. This codes for CASSLNARGNQETQYF.